The source of this T cell receptor (beta chain) is a study of T cell changes during pregnancy in multiple sclerosis. The CDR3 spans 15 residues. The junction had 4 bases not matched to a gene; V was cut back by 3 bases and J by 1 base. Germline CDR1 and CDR2: SEHNR and FQNEAQ (reference sequence). Produced via immunoSEQ multiplex PCR; TCRdb's table is partial and in-frame only. The table has 18,000 or so clones, 87% seen once. The clonotype comes from a female donor in good health, enrolled as a control in a pregnancy study. Sequences were derived from CD8+ T cells from peripheral blood mononuclear cells, sampled in the third trimester of pregnancy. V is TRBV7-9 and J is TRBJ2-5; 8 bases match TRBD2. CDR3 coding DNA: TGTGCCAGCAGCTTCACTAGCGGTCTCCAAGAGACCCAGTACTTC. It yields the protein CASSFTSGLQETQYF.